This TCR beta chain stems from a study of OX40 agonist ivuxolimab in advanced cancers. Study as a whole: Among those enrolled, mean age was around 55 years (range roughly 23 to 90) and 82.7% were male. Study-wide results and limits: Low normalized T-cell clonal expansion also characterized some of the nonresponders. At doses 0.1 to 3.0 mg/kg, CD4+ and CD8+ clones expanded.

Germline CDR1 and CDR2: SGDLS and YYNGEE. The CDR3 contains 14 residues. The V end was cut by 3 bases, the J end by 6 bases, with 14 bases between. Of note for this clone: The antigen remains unidentified.

The assay was immunoSEQ multiplex PCR, and TCRdb's table has in-frame clones only and misses some. In the table there are roughly 51,000 clones, around 90% of which are singletons. The rearrangement links TRBV9 to TRBJ2-3, with D unresolved. This TCR derives from an adult with an advanced solid tumor such as melanoma, head and neck, liver or kidney cancer. This sample comprised CD4+ or CD8+ T cells sorted from blood, obtained in a trial of the OX40 agonist ivuxolimab. The CDR3 bases are TGTGCCAGCAGCGCCAACTCCTGGAGCGATACGCAGTATTTT. Translated: CASSANSWSDTQYF.